These 4 T cell receptor beta chains were sequenced from one sample in a study of blood T cells in healthy people across ages. A second PCR, run for about 6 to 12 cycles, used a sample-barcoded 5' primer plus a J-beta primer mix. TCRdb fed the 5' RACE reads into MiXCR, producing one record per CDR3 protein. The sample shows 700,000 to 900,000 distinct CDR3 sequences, roughly 26% of them seen only once. These data were also reused for a study on T cells of mothers and their children.

The sequenced material came from blood. The receptors come from a boy aged 5-17 years in good health.

V is TRBV6-2 or TRBV6-3 and J is TRBJ2-3; either TRBD1 or TRBD2 may supply D (7 bases each). V was clipped by 8 bases and J by 0 bases, with 12 bases between them. This CDR3 is 14 amino acids long. From germline, CDR1 is MNHEY and CDR2 SVGEGT. CDR3 DNA sequence: TGTGCCAGCGCAGGGGGGGGGAGCACAGATACGCAGTATTTT. This codes for CASAGGGSTDTQYF.

This clonotype has more than one count but fewer than ten. CDR3 protein: CAGSRQGIYEQYF. The CDR3 DNA follows: TGTGCCGGCTCTCGACAGGGGATCTACGAGCAGTACTTC. The genes are TRBV28 and TRBJ2-7, with TRBD1 matching over 8 bases. There are 13 residues in the CDR3. With V trimmed by 11 bases and J by 3 bases, 9 bases remained unmatched. Germline V gives CDR1 MDHEN, CDR2 SYDVKM.

This sequence joins TRBV2 and TRBJ1-2; no firm D call. Per germline, CDR1 SNHLY and CDR2 FYNNEI. V was clipped by 7 bases and J by 3 bases, with 12 bases between them. The CDR3 spans 13 residues. CDR3 nucleotides: TGTGCCAGCACCGAATGGGGTTACTATGGCTACACCTTC. This codes for CASTEWGYYGYTF.

The V gene is TRBV5-1, the J gene TRBJ2-7, with 8 bases aligning to TRBD1. The CDR3 is 16 residues long. Germline loops: CDR1 SGHRS, CDR2 YFSETQ. With V trimmed by 4 bases and J by 0 bases, 9 bases remained unmatched. This CDR3 is CASSALQGEVSYEQYF. The CDR3 DNA is TGCGCCAGCAGCGCCTTACAGGGGGAGGTCTCCTACGAGCAGTACTTC. Variable domain in full (rest from reference TRBV5-1 and TRBJ2-7): KAGVTQTPRYLIKTRGQQVTLSCSPISGHRSVSWYQQTPGQGLQFLFEYFSETQRNKGNFPGRFSGRQFSNSRSEMNVSTLELGDSALYLCASSALQGEVSYEQYFGPGTRLTVT.